Listed below are T cell receptor beta chains from one sample, sequenced in a study of cytomegalovirus exposure and HLA in healthy donors. Assay used: immunoSEQ multiplex PCR; TCRdb lists only in-frame clones, some missing. The sample lists over 95,000 clones, roughly 80% occurring once. Sequencing was done on a sample of PBMCs. The source of these receptors is a female donor in good health and CMV-seronegative. CDR3s include the opening cysteine and the closing phenylalanine or tryptophan. Each record gives: CDR3 protein, CDR3 DNA, D gene, V gene, J gene, clone size, CDR3 length. A D gene is named only where the DNA matches it firmly. Clone size is stated in some rows and not others, as once, few, many or a class when expanded.

cdr3_aa: CASSTGDGSREQYF
cdr3_nt: TGTGCCAGCAGTACAGGGGACGGGTCAAGGGAGCAGTACTTC
d_call: TRBD1
v_call: TRBV6-1
j_call: TRBJ2-7
clone_size: -
cdr3_length: 14

cdr3_aa: CASSPTALRGYEQYF
cdr3_nt: TGTGCCAGCAGTCCGACCGCCCTAAGGGGCTACGAGCAGTACTTC
d_call: -
v_call: TRBV6-1
j_call: TRBJ2-7
clone_size: few
cdr3_length: 15

cdr3_aa: CASSSSPGTSSSGNTIYF
cdr3_nt: TGTGCCAGCAGTTCCTCTCCCGGGACTTCGAGCTCTGGAAACACCATATATTTT
d_call: -
v_call: TRBV28
j_call: TRBJ1-3
clone_size: -
cdr3_length: 18

cdr3_aa: CASSYSTSGGETQYF
cdr3_nt: TGTGCCAGCAGTTACTCCACTAGCGGGGGAGAGACCCAGTACTTC
d_call: TRBD2
v_call: TRBV6-5
j_call: TRBJ2-5
clone_size: -
cdr3_length: 15

cdr3_aa: CAWKGTPQAGELFF
cdr3_nt: TGTGCCTGGAAGGGGACACCTCAGGCCGGGGAGCTGTTTTTT
d_call: -
v_call: TRBV30
j_call: TRBJ2-2
clone_size: -
cdr3_length: 14

cdr3_aa: CASSHRIPGQGSGNTIYF
cdr3_nt: TGTGCCAGCAGCCATCGCATCCCGGGACAGGGCTCTGGAAACACCATATATTTT
d_call: TRBD1
v_call: TRBV14
j_call: TRBJ1-3
clone_size: -
cdr3_length: 18

cdr3_aa: CAWSDNRVGTGELFF
cdr3_nt: TGTGCCTGGAGTGATAACAGGGTGGGAACCGGGGAGCTGTTTTTT
d_call: -
v_call: TRBV30
j_call: TRBJ2-2
clone_size: -
cdr3_length: 15

cdr3_aa: CASSKGRAGEGFYEQYF
cdr3_nt: TGTGCCAGCAGCAAAGGGAGAGCGGGAGAGGGGTTTTACGAGCAGTACTTC
d_call: -
v_call: TRBV21-1
j_call: TRBJ2-7
clone_size: -
cdr3_length: 17

cdr3_aa: CASSTKRSTDTQYF
cdr3_nt: TGTGCCAGTAGTACCAAGCGGAGCACAGATACGCAGTATTTT
d_call: -
v_call: TRBV19
j_call: TRBJ2-3
clone_size: once
cdr3_length: 14

cdr3_aa: CASSFRGRGNEKLFF
cdr3_nt: TGTGCCAGCAGCTTCAGGGGGCGCGGTAATGAAAAACTGTTTTTT
d_call: TRBD1
v_call: TRBV11-2
j_call: TRBJ1-4
clone_size: -
cdr3_length: 15

cdr3_aa: CASTSAGGAGTEAFF
cdr3_nt: TGTGCCAGCACCTCCGCGGGGGGCGCGGGCACTGAAGCTTTCTTT
d_call: -
v_call: TRBV28
j_call: TRBJ1-1
clone_size: -
cdr3_length: 15

cdr3_aa: CASSSQDRAFAQPQHF
cdr3_nt: TGTGCCAGCAGTTCCCAAGACAGGGCTTTCGCTCAGCCCCAGCATTTT
d_call: TRBD1
v_call: TRBV28
j_call: TRBJ1-5
clone_size: -
cdr3_length: 16

cdr3_aa: CASRSGTVNLYEQYF
cdr3_nt: TGTGCCAGCAGGTCTGGGACAGTTAACTTATACGAGCAGTACTTC
d_call: TRBD1
v_call: TRBV27
j_call: TRBJ2-7
clone_size: -
cdr3_length: 15

cdr3_aa: CASSERLYGYTF
cdr3_nt: TGTGCCAGCAGTGAAAGACTCTATGGCTACACCTTC
d_call: -
v_call: TRBV6-1
j_call: TRBJ1-2
clone_size: -
cdr3_length: 12

cdr3_aa: CASFLWGDYGYTF
cdr3_nt: TGTGCCAGCTTCTTGTGGGGCGACTATGGCTACACCTTC
d_call: -
v_call: TRBV28
j_call: TRBJ1-2
clone_size: -
cdr3_length: 13

cdr3_aa: CASGGDRYF
cdr3_nt: TGTGCCAGCGGAGGGGACAGATACTTC
d_call: -
v_call: TRBV7-9
j_call: TRBJ2-5
clone_size: -
cdr3_length: 9

cdr3_aa: CASSQAVSSGGGYTGELFF
cdr3_nt: TGCGCCAGCAGCCAAGCGGTGTCTAGCGGAGGGGGATACACCGGGGAGCTGTTTTTT
d_call: -
v_call: TRBV4-3
j_call: TRBJ2-2
clone_size: -
cdr3_length: 19

cdr3_aa: CASNLGLFDTQYF
cdr3_nt: TGTGCCAGCAACCTGGGACTTTTCGATACGCAGTATTTT
d_call: -
v_call: TRBV2
j_call: TRBJ2-3
clone_size: -
cdr3_length: 13

cdr3_aa: CASSVRPEAEGGTDTQYF
cdr3_nt: TGTGCCAGCAGCGTTAGGCCGGAGGCGGAGGGCGGCACAGATACGCAGTATTTT
d_call: -
v_call: TRBV9
j_call: TRBJ2-3
clone_size: -
cdr3_length: 18

cdr3_aa: CAISDSGAVDYNEQFF
cdr3_nt: TGTGCCATCAGTGATTCAGGGGCAGTAGACTACAATGAGCAGTTCTTC
d_call: -
v_call: TRBV10-3
j_call: TRBJ2-1
clone_size: -
cdr3_length: 16

cdr3_aa: CASSLAGFIQSGNEQFF
cdr3_nt: TGCGCCAGCAGCTTGGCAGGGTTCATACAATCAGGCAATGAGCAGTTCTTC
d_call: -
v_call: TRBV5-1
j_call: TRBJ2-1
clone_size: -
cdr3_length: 17

cdr3_aa: CASSVVGSGGRTGELFF
cdr3_nt: TGTGCCAGCAGCGTAGTAGGTAGTGGGGGCAGGACCGGGGAGCTGTTTTTT
d_call: -
v_call: TRBV9
j_call: TRBJ2-2
clone_size: once
cdr3_length: 17

cdr3_aa: CASSFGTSEDTQYF
cdr3_nt: TGCGCCAGCAGCTTCGGGACTAGCGAAGATACGCAGTATTTT
d_call: TRBD2
v_call: TRBV5-1
j_call: TRBJ2-3
clone_size: -
cdr3_length: 14

cdr3_aa: CASSLGGGGGAGYEQYF
cdr3_nt: TGCGCCAGCAGCTTGGGGGGTGGGGGGGGCGCTGGCTACGAGCAGTACTTC
d_call: -
v_call: TRBV5-1
j_call: TRBJ2-7
clone_size: -
cdr3_length: 17

cdr3_aa: CASSRQGGSEAFF
cdr3_nt: TGTGCCAGCAGCCGTCAAGGGGGCTCTGAAGCTTTCTTT
d_call: TRBD1
v_call: TRBV5-4
j_call: TRBJ1-1
clone_size: few
cdr3_length: 13

cdr3_aa: CASSPEGAPAAYEQYF
cdr3_nt: TGTGCCAGCAGCCCAGAGGGGGCCCCGGCAGCCTACGAGCAGTACTTC
d_call: TRBD1
v_call: TRBV13
j_call: TRBJ2-7
clone_size: -
cdr3_length: 16

cdr3_aa: CSVRARGPSGANVLTF
cdr3_nt: TGCAGCGTTAGGGCCAGGGGCCCCTCTGGGGCCAACGTCCTGACTTTC
d_call: -
v_call: TRBV29-1
j_call: TRBJ2-6
clone_size: few
cdr3_length: 16

cdr3_aa: CASSLAPDEQYF
cdr3_nt: TGCGCCAGCAGCTTGGCCCCGGACGAGCAGTACTTC
d_call: -
v_call: TRBV5-1
j_call: TRBJ2-7
clone_size: -
cdr3_length: 12

cdr3_aa: CASSTRLWVDPGETQYF
cdr3_nt: TGTGCCAGCAGCACCCGCTTGTGGGTTGACCCGGGGGAGACCCAGTACTTC
d_call: -
v_call: TRBV5-5
j_call: TRBJ2-5
clone_size: -
cdr3_length: 17

cdr3_aa: CASSPGGANQPQHF
cdr3_nt: TGTGCCAGCAGCCCAGGGGGTGCCAATCAGCCCCAGCATTTT
d_call: TRBD1
v_call: TRBV9
j_call: TRBJ1-5
clone_size: -
cdr3_length: 14

cdr3_aa: CAESLTRDNEQFF
cdr3_nt: TGTGCAGAATCGCTGACTAGGGACAATGAGCAGTTCTTC
d_call: -
v_call: TRBV6-6
j_call: TRBJ2-1
clone_size: few
cdr3_length: 13

cdr3_aa: CASTGRGGTDTQYF
cdr3_nt: TGTGCCAGCACAGGGAGGGGGGGCACAGATACGCAGTATTTT
d_call: -
v_call: TRBV7-2
j_call: TRBJ2-3
clone_size: -
cdr3_length: 14

cdr3_aa: CASSPDRGGGEQFF
cdr3_nt: TGTGCCAGCAGTCCAGACAGGGGGGGAGGTGAGCAGTTCTTC
d_call: TRBD1
v_call: TRBV5-6
j_call: TRBJ2-1
clone_size: -
cdr3_length: 14

cdr3_aa: CASSLGGTSAEQYF
cdr3_nt: TGTGCCAGCAGTTTAGGGGGGACTAGCGCCGAGCAGTACTTC
d_call: TRBD2
v_call: TRBV28
j_call: TRBJ2-7
clone_size: -
cdr3_length: 14

cdr3_aa: CASSLGGTPLVSYEQYF
cdr3_nt: TGCGCCAGCAGCTTGGGAGGGACTCCTCTCGTCTCCTACGAGCAGTACTTC
d_call: -
v_call: TRBV5-1
j_call: TRBJ2-7
clone_size: -
cdr3_length: 17

cdr3_aa: CASSQDLRTGGAVRGYTF
cdr3_nt: TGTGCCAGCAGCCAGGACCTCAGGACAGGGGGCGCCGTTAGGGGCTACACCTTC
d_call: TRBD1
v_call: TRBV4-2
j_call: TRBJ1-2
clone_size: -
cdr3_length: 18

cdr3_aa: CSVPGVVGGRTQYF
cdr3_nt: TGCAGCGTCCCCGGCGTAGTGGGGGGGAGGACCCAGTACTTC
d_call: TRBD2
v_call: TRBV29-1
j_call: TRBJ2-5
clone_size: -
cdr3_length: 14

cdr3_aa: CASSPAGANTEAFF
cdr3_nt: TGTGCCAGCTCACCGGCTGGGGCGAACACTGAAGCTTTCTTT
d_call: -
v_call: TRBV18
j_call: TRBJ1-1
clone_size: -
cdr3_length: 14

cdr3_aa: CASTPTAFGNYNSPLHF
cdr3_nt: TGTGCCAGCACCCCGACGGCCTTCGGGAACTATAATTCACCCCTCCACTTT
d_call: -
v_call: TRBV27
j_call: TRBJ1-6
clone_size: few
cdr3_length: 17

cdr3_aa: CASSLSGDEQFF
cdr3_nt: TGCGCCAGCAGCTTGTCGGGGGATGAGCAGTTCTTC
d_call: -
v_call: TRBV5-1
j_call: TRBJ2-1
clone_size: -
cdr3_length: 12

cdr3_aa: CASSVARLAVSYEQYF
cdr3_nt: TGTGCCAGCAGCGTAGCTCGACTAGCGGTTTCCTACGAGCAGTACTTC
d_call: TRBD2
v_call: TRBV9
j_call: TRBJ2-7
clone_size: -
cdr3_length: 16

cdr3_aa: CASSLDVGQGFF
cdr3_nt: TGTGCCAGCAGCTTAGACGTCGGGCAGGGCTTCTTT
d_call: -
v_call: TRBV7-2
j_call: TRBJ1-1
clone_size: -
cdr3_length: 12

cdr3_aa: CASSVVSAGTQYF
cdr3_nt: TGTGCCAGCAGCGTAGTCTCCGCAGGTACGCAGTATTTT
d_call: -
v_call: TRBV9
j_call: TRBJ2-3
clone_size: -
cdr3_length: 13

cdr3_aa: CASSPPAVHGTGELFF
cdr3_nt: TGTGCCAGCAGCCCCCCTGCCGTGCACGGCACCGGGGAGCTGTTTTTT
d_call: -
v_call: TRBV7-3
j_call: TRBJ2-2
clone_size: -
cdr3_length: 16

cdr3_aa: CASNTLGLDYNEQFF
cdr3_nt: TGTGCCAGTAACACCTTAGGACTAGATTACAATGAGCAGTTCTTC
d_call: TRBD2
v_call: TRBV19
j_call: TRBJ2-1
clone_size: once
cdr3_length: 15

cdr3_aa: CASSPGLAGVGQTQYF
cdr3_nt: TGTGCCAGCTCACCCGGACTAGCGGGAGTTGGCCAGACCCAGTACTTC
d_call: TRBD2
v_call: TRBV18
j_call: TRBJ2-5
clone_size: -
cdr3_length: 16

cdr3_aa: CSVGTGESNQPQHF
cdr3_nt: TGCAGCGTTGGGACAGGGGAGAGCAATCAGCCCCAGCATTTT
d_call: TRBD1
v_call: TRBV29-1
j_call: TRBJ1-5
clone_size: -
cdr3_length: 14

cdr3_aa: CASLIGTPREETQYF
cdr3_nt: TGTGCAAGTCTCATCGGGACACCCAGGGAAGAGACCCAGTACTTC
d_call: -
v_call: TRBV12-2
j_call: TRBJ2-5
clone_size: few
cdr3_length: 15